One and the same sample provided the 14 T cell receptor beta chains below, sequenced in a study of shared clonotypes between healthy human individuals. Only in-frame clones appear in the TCRdb table, and some are missing; sequencing was by immunoSEQ multiplex PCR. The sample yields roughly 720,000 clones, about nine tenths seen once. The sample comprised memory CD8+ T cells from PBMCs. Subset reported: CD45RO+ cells pooled with CCR7-negative TemRA cells. Receptor source: a man aged 18 to 35 in good health. Some clones in this sample may be carry-over from other donors' samples.

The chain joins TRBV29-1 to TRBJ1-1; TRBD1 might be the D (6 bases). CDR1 is SQVTM and CDR2 is ANQGSEA in the germline V gene. The CDR3 extends over 10 amino acids. Between the trimmed V and J ends, which lost 7 bases and 6 bases, there was a span of 9 bases. This CDR3 is CSAEGAEAFF. CDR3 bases: TGCAGCGCTGAGGGGGCTGAAGCTTTCTTT.

The CDR3 nucleotides are TGTGCCAGCCGGGGACTAGCGGGAGGGCATTATTCCGGGGAGCTGTTTTTT. As protein: CASRGLAGGHYSGELFF. The chain is built from TRBV2 and TRBJ2-2; 16 bases map to TRBD2. The germline V gene encodes CDR1 SNHLY and CDR2 FYNNEI. CDR3 length equals 17 residues. Unmatched junction bases numbered 9, after V lost 8 bases and J lost 6 bases.

The table lists this clone with many counts. In the same sample, other DNA sequences code for this CDR3. The chain carries TRBV4-1 and TRBJ2-7; D possibly matches TRBD1 or TRBD2 (5 bases each). Per germline, CDR1 MGHRA and CDR2 YSYEKL. CDR3 length: 14 amino acids. Trimming shortened V by 1 base and J by 2 bases, and 9 bases separated the two germline ends. The CDR3, as DNA: TGCGCCAGCAGCCAAGTTCCGGGGCCCTACGAGCAGTACTTC. It yields the protein CASSQVPGPYEQYF.

J is TRBJ2-2 and V is TRBV7-2; D is undetermined. This CDR3 region has 16 residues. Deletions cut 5 bases from V and 1 base from J, with 14 bases between. Per germline, CDR1 SGHTA and CDR2 FQGNSA. CDR3 in DNA: TGTGCCAGCAGCCCGCCGGGCGGCGGGAACACCGGGGAGCTGTTTTTT. Translation gives CASSPPGGGNTGELFF.

The V gene is TRBV28, the J gene TRBJ2-1, with 8 nucleotides matching TRBD2. With V trimmed by 2 bases and J by 5 bases, 8 bases remained unmatched. CDR3 length equals 16 residues. In germline, CDR1 is MDHEN, CDR2 SYDVKM. CDR3 coding DNA: TGTGCCAGCAGTTTACGATGGAGCGGGAGCCACAATGAGCAGTTCTTC. Protein: CASSLRWSGSHNEQFF.

The J gene is TRBJ2-5, the V gene TRBV13; 9 positions agree with TRBD1. This CDR3 comprises 15 residues. Unmatched junction bases numbered 9, after V lost 5 bases and J lost 5 bases. In germline, CDR1 is PRHDT, CDR2 FYEKMQ (reference sequence). In nucleotides, the CDR3 is TGTGCCAGCAGCGGGAAGGGACAGGGATACGAGACCCAGTACTTC. Its protein product is CASSGKGQGYETQYF.

The V call is TRBV2, the J call TRBJ1-1; the D gene is possibly TRBD1 (5 bases). Germline V gene lookup returns CDR1 SNHLY and CDR2 FYNNEI. Trimming shortened V by 6 bases and J by 1 base, and 12 bases separated the two germline ends. The CDR3 runs 14 residues. CDR3: CASRGEGTNTEAFF. In DNA form, the CDR3 reads TGTGCCAGCAGGGGGGAAGGTACGAACACTGAAGCTTTCTTT. Using reference TRBV2 and TRBJ1-1 for the parts outside the CDR3, the full variable domain is EPEVTQTPSHQVTQMGQEVILRCVPISNHLYFYWYRQILGQKVEFLVSFYNNEISEKSEIFDDQFSVERPDGSNFTLKIRSTKLEDSAMYFCASRGEGTNTEAFFGQGTRLTVV.

The V gene is TRBV19, the J gene TRBJ2-3; 7 positions agree with TRBD2. This CDR3 comprises 15 residues. V shed 2 bases and J 4 bases; nucleotides not matched to a gene: 6. CDR1 is LNHDA, CDR2 SQIVND, per germline (reference sequence). The CDR3 is CASSIRGSEADTQYF. The CDR3 coding sequence is TGTGCCAGTAGTATACGCGGGAGTGAGGCAGATACGCAGTATTTT. The whole variable domain, remainder taken from reference TRBV19 and TRBJ2-3, is DGGITQSPKYLFRKEGQNVTLSCEQNLNHDAMYWYRQDPGQGLRLIYYSQIVNDFQKGDIAEGYSVSREKKESFPLTVTSAQKNPTAFYLCASSIRGSEADTQYFGPGTRLTVL.

The J gene is TRBJ1-3, the V gene TRBV7-8; TRBD1 matches at 11 bases. This CDR3 has 20 residues. Germline trimming cut 5 bases from V and 2 bases from J; bases unmatched to any gene: 17. Germline CDR1 reads SGHVS; CDR2 reads FQNEAQ. The CDR3 loop reads CASSLPSGQGVGGPGNTIYF. The CDR3 DNA reads as TGTGCCAGCAGCCTACCTTCGGGACAGGGGGTCGGGGGACCTGGAAACACCATATATTTT.

For this clone: The sample holds other DNA sequences that translate to the same CDR3. The V gene is TRBV30, the J gene TRBJ2-3; 11 nucleotides align to TRBD2. The V segment lost 5 bases and the J segment 4 bases; nucleotides outside the gene matches: 5. The CDR3 is 14 residues long. Germline loops: CDR1 GTSNPN, CDR2 SVGIG (reference sequence). CDR3 sequence (DNA): TGTGCCTGGGATCTAGCGGGAGGCCCAGATACGCAGTATTTT. This translates into CAWDLAGGPDTQYF.

V gene TRBV11-2 combines with J gene TRBJ2-2; 9 bases map to TRBD2. There are 13 residues in the CDR3. Germline CDR1 is SGHAT and CDR2 is FQNNGV. J lost 7 bases, V lost 6 bases, and 3 bases had no gene match. The CDR3 loop reads CASRKTSGGELFF. CDR3 nucleotides: TGTGCCAGCAGAAAGACTAGCGGCGGGGAGCTGTTTTTT.

The chain links TRBV7-9 to TRBJ2-1; D gene uncertain. The V and J ends lost 5 bases and 10 bases respectively, with 9 bases between them. This CDR3 comprises 11 residues. CDR1 is SEHNR, CDR2 FQNEAQ, per germline (reference sequence). The CDR3, as DNA: TGTGCCAGCAGCGCCGGAGCGGAGCAGTTCTTC. Amino acid sequence: CASSAGAEQFF.

Here the CDR3 DNA reads TGTGCCTGGAAGAGGGTCTCTGGGGCCAACGTCCTGACTTTC. Protein product: CAWKRVSGANVLTF. The rearrangement joins TRBV30 to TRBJ2-6; tentatively, D is TRBD2 (5 bases). V lost 4 bases, J lost 0 bases, and 7 bases lay in between. Germline CDR1 GTSNPN, CDR2 SVGIG (reference sequence). CDR3 length: 14 amino acids.

In nucleotides, the CDR3 is TGTGCCAGCAGTCCGACCGGGACAGGGCGCGGAAAGTACTTC. Translating it yields CASSPTGTGRGKYF. The chain is built from TRBV27 and TRBJ2-7; 9 bases map to TRBD1. After removal of 5 bases from V and 11 bases from J, the junction contained 13 bases not matched to a gene. Germline V gives CDR1 MNHEY, CDR2 SMNVEV (reference sequence). This CDR3 contains 14 residues.